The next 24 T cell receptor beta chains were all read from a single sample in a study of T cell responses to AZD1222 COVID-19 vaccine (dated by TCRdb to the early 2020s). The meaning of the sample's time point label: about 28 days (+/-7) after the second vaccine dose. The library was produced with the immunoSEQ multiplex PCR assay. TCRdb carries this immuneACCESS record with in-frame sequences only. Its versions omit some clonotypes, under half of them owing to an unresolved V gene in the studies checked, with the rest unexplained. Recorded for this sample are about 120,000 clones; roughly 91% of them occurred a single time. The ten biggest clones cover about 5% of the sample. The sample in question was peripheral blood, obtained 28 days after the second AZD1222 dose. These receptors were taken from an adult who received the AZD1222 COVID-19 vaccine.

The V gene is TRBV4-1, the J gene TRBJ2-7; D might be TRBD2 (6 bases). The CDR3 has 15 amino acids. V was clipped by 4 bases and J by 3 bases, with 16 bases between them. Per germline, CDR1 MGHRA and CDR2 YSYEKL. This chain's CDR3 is CASSLSEGDFYEQYF. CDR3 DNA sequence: TGCGCCAGCAGCCTTTCCGAAGGGGACTTCTACGAGCAGTACTTC.

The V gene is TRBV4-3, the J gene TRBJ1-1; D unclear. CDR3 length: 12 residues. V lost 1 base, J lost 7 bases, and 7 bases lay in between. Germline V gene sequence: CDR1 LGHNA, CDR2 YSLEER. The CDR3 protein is CASSQGGYEAFF. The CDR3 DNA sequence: TGCGCCAGCAGCCAAGGAGGTTATGAAGCTTTCTTT.

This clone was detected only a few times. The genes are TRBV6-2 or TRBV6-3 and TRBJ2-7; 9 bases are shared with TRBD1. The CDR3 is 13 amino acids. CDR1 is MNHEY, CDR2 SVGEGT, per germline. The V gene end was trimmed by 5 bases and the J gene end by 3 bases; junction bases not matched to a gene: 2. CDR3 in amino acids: CASSGTGYYEQYF. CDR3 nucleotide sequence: TGTGCCAGCAGTGGGACAGGGTACTACGAGCAGTACTTC.

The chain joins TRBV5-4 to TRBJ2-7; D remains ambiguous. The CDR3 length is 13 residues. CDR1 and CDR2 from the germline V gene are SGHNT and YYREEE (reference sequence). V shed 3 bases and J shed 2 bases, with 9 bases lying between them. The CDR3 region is CASSSGGPYEQYF. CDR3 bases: TGTGCCAGCAGCTCGGGCGGACCCTACGAGCAGTACTTC. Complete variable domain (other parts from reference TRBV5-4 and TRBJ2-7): ETGVTQSPTHLIKTRGQQVTLRCSSQSGHNTVSWYQQALGQGPQFIFQYYREEENGRGNFPPRFSGLQFPNYSSELNVNALELDDSALYLCASSSGGPYEQYFGPGTRLTVT.

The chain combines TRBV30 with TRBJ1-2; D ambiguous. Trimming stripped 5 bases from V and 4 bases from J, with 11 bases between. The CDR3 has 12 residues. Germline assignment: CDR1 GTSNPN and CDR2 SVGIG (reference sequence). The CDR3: CAWAVDTYGYTF. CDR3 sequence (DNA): TGTGCCTGGGCTGTTGATACCTATGGCTACACCTTC.

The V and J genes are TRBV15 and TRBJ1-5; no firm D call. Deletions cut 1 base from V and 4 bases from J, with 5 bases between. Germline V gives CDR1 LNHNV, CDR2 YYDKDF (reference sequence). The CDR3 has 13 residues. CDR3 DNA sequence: TGTGCCACCAGCAGAGGAGAAAATCAGCCCCAGCATTTT. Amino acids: CATSRGENQPQHF. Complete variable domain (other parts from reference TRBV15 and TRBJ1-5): DAMVIQNPRYQVTQFGKPVTLSCSQTLNHNVMYWYQQKSSQAPKLLFHYYDKDFNNEADTPDNFQSRRPNTSFCFLDIRSPGLGDTAMYLCATSRGENQPQHFGDGTRLSIL.

The CDR3 nucleotides are TGTGCCAGCAGTGAACGGGTAGGGAACAATGAGCAGTTCTTC. It encodes CASSERVGNNEQFF. The rearrangement links TRBV6-1 to TRBJ2-1; D is unclear. In germline, CDR1 is MNHNS, CDR2 SASEGT. The CDR3 runs 14 residues. V was pared by 2 bases and J by 5 bases, with 10 bases between.

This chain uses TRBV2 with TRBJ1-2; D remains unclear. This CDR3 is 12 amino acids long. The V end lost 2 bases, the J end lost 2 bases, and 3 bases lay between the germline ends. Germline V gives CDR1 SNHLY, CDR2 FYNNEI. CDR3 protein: CASSESNYGYTF. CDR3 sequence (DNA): TGTGCCAGCAGTGAATCAAACTATGGCTACACCTTC.

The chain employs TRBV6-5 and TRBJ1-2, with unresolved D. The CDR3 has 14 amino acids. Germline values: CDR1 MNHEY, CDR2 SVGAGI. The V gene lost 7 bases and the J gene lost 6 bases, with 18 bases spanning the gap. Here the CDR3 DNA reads TGTGCCAGCACCCAATCGGGTCTCGCTGATGGCTACACCTTC. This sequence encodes CASTQSGLADGYTF.

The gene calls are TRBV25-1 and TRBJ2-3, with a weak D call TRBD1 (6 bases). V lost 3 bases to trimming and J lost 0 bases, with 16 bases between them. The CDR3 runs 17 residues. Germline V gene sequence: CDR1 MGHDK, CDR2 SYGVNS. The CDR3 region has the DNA TGTGCCAGCAGTGACCCAGGGGTGCGCCCTAGCACAGATACGCAGTATTTT. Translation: CASSDPGVRPSTDTQYF. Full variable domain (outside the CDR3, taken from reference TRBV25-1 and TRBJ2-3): EADIYQTPRYLVIGTGKKITLECSQTMGHDKMYWYQQDPGMELHLIHYSYGVNSTEKGDLSSESTVSRIRTEHFPLTLESARPSHTSQYLCASSDPGVRPSTDTQYFGPGTRLTVL.

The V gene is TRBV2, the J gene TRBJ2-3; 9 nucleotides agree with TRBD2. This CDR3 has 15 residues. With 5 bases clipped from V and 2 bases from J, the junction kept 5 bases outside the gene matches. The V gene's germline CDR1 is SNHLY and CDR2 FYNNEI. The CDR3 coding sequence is TGTGCCAGCAGTCTTAGCGGGGGCTTCACAGATACGCAGTATTTT. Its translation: CASSLSGGFTDTQYF.

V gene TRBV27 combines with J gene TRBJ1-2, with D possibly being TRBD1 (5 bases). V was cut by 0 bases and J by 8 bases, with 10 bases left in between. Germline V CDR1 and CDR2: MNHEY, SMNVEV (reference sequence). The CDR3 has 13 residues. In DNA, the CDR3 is TGTGCCAGCAGTTTATCGGAAGGGGAGGGCTACACCTTC. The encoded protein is CASSLSEGEGYTF.

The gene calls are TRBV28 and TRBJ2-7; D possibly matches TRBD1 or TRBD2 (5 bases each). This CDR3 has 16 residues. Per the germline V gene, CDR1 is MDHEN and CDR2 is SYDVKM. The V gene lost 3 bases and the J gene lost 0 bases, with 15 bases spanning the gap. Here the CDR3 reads CASSLGVQRLSYEQYF. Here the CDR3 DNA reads TGTGCCAGCAGTTTGGGGGTCCAGCGCCTCTCCTACGAGCAGTACTTC.

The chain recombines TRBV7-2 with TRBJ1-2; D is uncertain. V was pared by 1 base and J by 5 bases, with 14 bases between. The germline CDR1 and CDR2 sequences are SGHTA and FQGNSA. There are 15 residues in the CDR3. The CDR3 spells CASSLDHGSWYGYTF. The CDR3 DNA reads TGTGCCAGCAGCTTAGATCATGGCAGCTGGTATGGCTACACCTTC.

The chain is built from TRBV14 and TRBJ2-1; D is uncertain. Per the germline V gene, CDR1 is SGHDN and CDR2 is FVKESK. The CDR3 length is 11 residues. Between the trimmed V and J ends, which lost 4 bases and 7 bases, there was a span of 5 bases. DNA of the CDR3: TGTGCCAGCAGCCTGAAGAATGAGCAGTTCTTC. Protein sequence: CASSLKNEQFF.

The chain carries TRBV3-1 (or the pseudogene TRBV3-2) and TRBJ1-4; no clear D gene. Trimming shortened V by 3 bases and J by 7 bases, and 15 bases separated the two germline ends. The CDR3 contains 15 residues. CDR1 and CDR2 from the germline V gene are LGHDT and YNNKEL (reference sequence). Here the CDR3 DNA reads TGTGCCAGCAGCCAGGGGTTAGGGTTGGTTGAAAAACTGTTTTTT. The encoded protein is CASSQGLGLVEKLFF.

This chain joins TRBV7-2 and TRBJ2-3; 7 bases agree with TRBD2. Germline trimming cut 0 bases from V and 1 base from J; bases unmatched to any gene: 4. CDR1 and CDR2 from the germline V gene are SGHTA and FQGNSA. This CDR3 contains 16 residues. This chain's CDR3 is CASSLAPGGRTDTQYF. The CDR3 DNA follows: TGTGCCAGCAGCTTAGCGCCGGGGGGTCGCACAGATACGCAGTATTTT. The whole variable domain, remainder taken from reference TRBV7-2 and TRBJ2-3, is GAGVSQSPSNKVTEKGKDVELRCDPISGHTALYWYRQSLGQGLEFLIYFQGNSAPDKSGLPSDRFSAERTGGSVSTLTIQRTQQEDSAVYLCASSLAPGGRTDTQYFGPGTRLTVL.

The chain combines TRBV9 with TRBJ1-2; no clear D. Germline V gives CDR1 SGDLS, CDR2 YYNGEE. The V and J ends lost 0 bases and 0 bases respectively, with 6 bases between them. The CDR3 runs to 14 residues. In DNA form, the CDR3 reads TGTGCCAGCAGCGTAGACAGCCCTAACTATGGCTACACCTTC. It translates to CASSVDSPNYGYTF.

The CDR3 is CASSNEGIGNTIYF. In DNA form, the CDR3 reads TGTGCCAGCAGCAATGAAGGGATTGGAAACACCATATATTTT. This chain joins TRBV5-4 and TRBJ1-3; D uncertain. Germline CDR1 is SGHNT and CDR2 is YYREEE (reference sequence). The V end was cut by 4 bases, the J end by 3 bases, with 11 bases between. This CDR3 spans 14 amino acids.

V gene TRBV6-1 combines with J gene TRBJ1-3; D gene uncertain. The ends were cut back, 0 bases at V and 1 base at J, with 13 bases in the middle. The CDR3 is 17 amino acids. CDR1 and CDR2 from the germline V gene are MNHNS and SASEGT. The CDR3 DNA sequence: TGTGCCAGCAGTGAAGCGCTTCTGGGCTGGTCTGGAAACACCATATATTTT. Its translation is CASSEALLGWSGNTIYF.

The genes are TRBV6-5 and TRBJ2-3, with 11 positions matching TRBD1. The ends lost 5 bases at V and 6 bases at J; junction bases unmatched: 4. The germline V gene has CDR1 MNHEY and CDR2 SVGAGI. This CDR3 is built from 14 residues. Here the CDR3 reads CASSRTGGEDTQYF. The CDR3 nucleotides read TGTGCCAGCAGTCGGACAGGGGGCGAGGATACGCAGTATTTT.

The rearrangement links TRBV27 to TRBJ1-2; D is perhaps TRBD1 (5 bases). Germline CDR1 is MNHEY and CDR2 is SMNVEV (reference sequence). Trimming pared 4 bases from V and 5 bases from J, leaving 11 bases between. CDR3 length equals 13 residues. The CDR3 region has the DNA TGTGCCAGCAGTTCCGACAGCAAATATGGCTACACCTTC. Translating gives CASSSDSKYGYTF.

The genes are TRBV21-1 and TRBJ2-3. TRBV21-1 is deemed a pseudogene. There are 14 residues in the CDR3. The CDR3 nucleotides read TGTGCCAGCAACGCTTGGGGACGCACAGATACGCAGTATTTT. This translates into CASNAWGRTDTQYF.

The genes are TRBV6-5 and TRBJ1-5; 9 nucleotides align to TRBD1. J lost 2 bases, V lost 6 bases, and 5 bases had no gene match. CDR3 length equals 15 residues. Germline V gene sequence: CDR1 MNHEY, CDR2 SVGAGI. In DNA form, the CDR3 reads TGTGCCAGCAGGGGGACAGGGAGACGCAATCAGCCCCAGCATTTT. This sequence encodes CASRGTGRRNQPQHF.